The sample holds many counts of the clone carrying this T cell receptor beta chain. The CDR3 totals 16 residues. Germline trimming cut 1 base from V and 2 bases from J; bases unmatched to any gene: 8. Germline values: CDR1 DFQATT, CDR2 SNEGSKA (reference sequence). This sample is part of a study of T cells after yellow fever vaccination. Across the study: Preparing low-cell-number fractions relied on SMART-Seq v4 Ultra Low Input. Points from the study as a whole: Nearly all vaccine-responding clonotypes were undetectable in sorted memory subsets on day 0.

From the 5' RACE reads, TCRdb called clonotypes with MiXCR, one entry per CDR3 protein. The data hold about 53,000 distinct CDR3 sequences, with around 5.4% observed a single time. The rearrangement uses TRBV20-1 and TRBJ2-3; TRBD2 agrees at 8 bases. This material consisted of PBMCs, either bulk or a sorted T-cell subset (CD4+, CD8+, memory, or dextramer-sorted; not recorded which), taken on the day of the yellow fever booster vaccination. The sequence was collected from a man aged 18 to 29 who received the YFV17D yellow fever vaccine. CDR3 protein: CSARGTGTRHTDTQYF. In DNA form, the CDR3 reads TGCAGTGCTAGAGGTACCGGGACTAGACACACAGATACGCAGTATTTT.